Listed here is a single T cell receptor beta chain. Original data processing: Reference gene primers were amplified, and this amplification served to estimate nucleated cell counts. Sequencing was performed with immunoSEQ multiplex PCR; in TCRdb, only in-frame clones are kept and a portion is missing. V and J calls and clone size are those listed in that table; D and trimming were worked out from the DNA. The sample holds 200,000 or so clones; around 82% are singletons and the top ten take about 2.4%. These data belong to a study of blood T cell repertoires in COVID-19. In the study overall: From the United States, Italy and Spain came samples of acute and convalescent COVID-19. T cells, B-cell-depleted T cells, or PBMCs supplied cDNA or gDNA.

CDR3 length: 15 residues. Deletions cut 2 bases from V and 3 bases from J, with 14 bases between. Germline lookup yields CDR1 SNHLY and CDR2 FYNNEI. This receptor was obtained from a woman aged 55-70 years with acute or convalescent COVID-19. Sequenced: peripheral blood. The gene calls are TRBV2 and TRBJ2-7, with D possibly TRBD2 on 5 matching bases. The CDR3 reads CASSESVSRGYEQYF. CDR3 in DNA: TGTGCCAGCAGTGAATCAGTGAGCCGGGGCTACGAGCAGTACTTC.